This TCR beta chain was recorded in a study of cytomegalovirus exposure and HLA in healthy donors. The study, taken as a whole, reports: Some V segments, including TRBV6-2 and TRBV6-3, were excluded as indistinguishable. Listed as cytomegalovirus-associated were 150 or so TCR beta chains. Later work associated roughly 15,000 TCR beta sequences with HLA alleles at 0.05 false discovery rate. In vitro assays verified that three CMV-associated chains recognized CMV antigens specifically.

Primers for the PCR totalled 60 Vbeta and 13 Jbeta. The method was immunoSEQ multiplex PCR; TCRdb's version includes in-frame clones alone and lacks a portion of them. This table has roughly 150,000 clones, approximately 80% appearing once. V was shortened by 2 bases and J by 8 bases, with 16 bases between the two germline ends. The CDR3 runs 15 residues. Germline CDR1 SGDLS, CDR2 YYNGEE. Details on this clone: What it recognizes is unknown.

V is TRBV9 and J is TRBJ1-4; D is possibly TRBD1 (5 bases). This TCR was recovered from a woman aged 40 to 50 in good health and CMV-seronegative. The specimen was PBMCs. CDR3 protein: CASSVRGQGNEKLFF. The CDR3 bases are TGTGCCAGCAGCGTTCGTGGGCAGGGTAACGAAAAACTGTTTTTT.